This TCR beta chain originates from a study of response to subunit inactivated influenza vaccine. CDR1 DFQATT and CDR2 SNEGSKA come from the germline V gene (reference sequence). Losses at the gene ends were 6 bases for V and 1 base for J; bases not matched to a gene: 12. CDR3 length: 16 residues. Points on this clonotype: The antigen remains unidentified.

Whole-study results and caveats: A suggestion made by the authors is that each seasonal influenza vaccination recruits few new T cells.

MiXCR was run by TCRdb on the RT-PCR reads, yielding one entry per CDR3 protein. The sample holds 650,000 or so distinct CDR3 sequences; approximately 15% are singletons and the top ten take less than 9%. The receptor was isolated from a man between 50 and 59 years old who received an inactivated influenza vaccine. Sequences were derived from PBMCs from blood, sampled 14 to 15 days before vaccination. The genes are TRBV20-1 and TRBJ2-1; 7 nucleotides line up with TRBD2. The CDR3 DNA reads TGCAGTGCCCGCGAAGGTGGGGAGGGGTCCTACAATGAGCAGTTCTTC. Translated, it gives CSAREGGEGSYNEQFF.